Presented here are 31 T cell receptor beta chains from one specimen sequenced in a study of T cells in narcolepsy. The method was immunoSEQ multiplex PCR; TCRdb's version includes in-frame clones alone and lacks a portion of them. The sample holds over 25,000 clones; roughly 77% are singletons and the top ten take less than 1.3%. Sequencing was carried out using memory (CD45RA-) CD4+ T cells from blood. These receptors were obtained from a human donor in good health.

The chain joins TRBV30 to TRBJ1-1; D is possibly TRBD1 (6 bases). The germline CDR1 and CDR2 sequences are GTSNPN and SVGIG (reference sequence). The CDR3 is made up of 13 amino acids. The V end lost 4 bases, the J end lost 6 bases, and 15 bases lay between the germline ends. The CDR3 loop is CAWKGGLGPEAFF. In DNA, the CDR3 is TGTGCCTGGAAGGGGGGCCTCGGGCCTGAAGCTTTCTTT.

This sequence joins TRBV30 and TRBJ1-2; possibly TRBD1 for D (5 bases). Trimming removed 7 bases from V and 8 bases from J, with 17 bases in between. The germline gives CDR1 GTSNPN, CDR2 SVGIG (reference sequence). CDR3 length equals 12 residues. Here the CDR3 DNA reads TGTGCCTTTCTGCAGGGCGGTGGCGGCTACACCTTC. Encoded protein: CAFLQGGGGYTF.

The gene calls are TRBV15 and TRBJ2-1; a weak D match, TRBD2 (6 bases). The V and J ends lost 7 bases and 0 bases respectively, with 10 bases between them. Per the germline V gene, CDR1 is LNHNV and CDR2 is YYDKDF (reference sequence). This CDR3 comprises 14 residues. The CDR3 is CATKMDYSYNEQFF. CDR3 coding DNA: TGTGCCACCAAGATGGACTACTCCTACAATGAGCAGTTCTTC.

The chain couples TRBV15 to TRBJ2-5; no reliable D call. Germline CDR1 reads LNHNV; CDR2 reads YYDKDF (reference sequence). Deletions cut 1 base from V and 4 bases from J, with 7 bases between. CDR3 length equals 13 residues. Here the CDR3 DNA reads TGTGCCACCAGCAGAGGGGTGTCAGAGACCCAGTACTTC. As protein: CATSRGVSETQYF.

V gene TRBV19 combines with J gene TRBJ1-3; TRBD1 matches 10 bases. J was trimmed by 4 bases and V by 3 bases; bases with no gene match: 3. The CDR3 totals 15 residues. Germline V CDR1 and CDR2: LNHDA, SQIVND (reference sequence). CDR3 bases: TGTGCCAGTAGTATGGGACAGGGGAAAGGAAACACCATATATTTT. Protein: CASSMGQGKGNTIYF.

This chain links TRBV6-4 with TRBJ2-1; D call uncertain. CDR1 MRHNA and CDR2 SNTAGT come from the germline V gene. CDR3 size: 17 residues. Trimming took off 6 bases at V and 2 bases at J, with 20 bases between the two ends. CDR3 loop: CASRIPLRTDPYNEQFF. The CDR3 nucleotides read TGTGCCAGCAGGATCCCACTTAGGACCGATCCCTACAATGAGCAGTTCTTC.

The chain employs TRBV6-4 and TRBJ1-4, with unresolved D. Germline CDR1 is MRHNA and CDR2 is SNTAGT. Trimming pared 6 bases from V and 0 bases from J, leaving 11 bases between. CDR3 size: 15 residues. The DNA of the CDR3 is TGTGCCAGCAGGCGGACGTCTGCAACTAATGAAAAACTGTTTTTT. It is translated as CASRRTSATNEKLFF.

This chain's CDR3 is CASSRTGMNQPQHF. The DNA of the CDR3 is TGTGCCAGCAGCCGGACCGGCATGAATCAGCCCCAGCATTTT. The V call is TRBV7-9, the J call TRBJ1-5; no reliable D call. V lost 5 bases and J 4 bases, leaving 12 bases between the germline ends. CDR1 and CDR2 (germline): SEHNR, FQNEAQ (reference sequence). This CDR3 is built from 14 residues.

V gene TRBV7-2 combines with J gene TRBJ2-1; possibly TRBD2 for D (5 bases). V dropped 4 bases and J dropped 2 bases, with 12 bases sitting between them. CDR3 length: 15 amino acids. CDR1 SGHTA and CDR2 FQGNSA come from the germline V gene. In nucleotides, the CDR3 is TGTGCCAGCAGCTCAAGCGGAACTCCCTACAATGAGCAGTTCTTC. It translates to CASSSSGTPYNEQFF.

J is TRBJ2-5 and V is TRBV23-1; tentatively, D is TRBD1 (6 bases). TRBV23-1 is annotated as an ORF whose role is uncertain. Trimming cost V 6 bases and J 10 bases, with 30 bases left between them. The CDR3 length is 17 residues. CDR3 sequence: CASRGGTGNHDSGCQYF. The CDR3 DNA is TGCGCCAGCAGAGGGGGTACGGGGAACCACGACTCAGGATGCCAGTACTTC.

This clone has more than one count but fewer than ten. The V and J genes are TRBV7-8 and TRBJ2-2; 10 bases match TRBD1. The V gene end was trimmed by 5 bases and the J gene end by 6 bases; junction bases not matched to a gene: 9. The CDR3 covers 16 residues. The germline gives CDR1 SGHVS, CDR2 FQNEAQ. CDR3 nucleotides: TGTGCCAGCAGCCCTCGTCGACAGGGGGCACCCGGGGAGCTGTTTTTT. Protein product: CASSPRRQGAPGELFF.

J is TRBJ1-1 and V is TRBV6-5; maybe TRBD1 (6 bases). The V and J ends lost 4 bases and 8 bases respectively, with 14 bases between them. Germline V gene sequence: CDR1 MNHEY, CDR2 SVGAGI. The length of the CDR3 is 13 residues. The CDR3 loop is CASSSSGEFEAFF. The DNA of the CDR3 is TGTGCCAGCAGTTCTTCAGGGGAATTCGAAGCTTTCTTT.

The V call is TRBV11-2, the J call TRBJ2-1, with 9 bases fitting TRBD2. This CDR3 is 16 amino acids long. CDR1 is SGHAT and CDR2 is FQNNGV in the germline V gene. The V segment lost 1 base and the J segment 2 bases; nucleotides outside the gene matches: 3. The CDR3 region is CASSLVLAGPYNEQFF. The DNA for the CDR3 is TGTGCCAGCAGCTTAGTCCTAGCGGGACCCTACAATGAGCAGTTCTTC.

This rearrangement joins TRBV7-8 to TRBJ1-1; D is uncertain. With 1 base removed from V and 0 bases from J, the gap between germline ends came to 9 bases. The CDR3 totals 15 residues. CDR1 and CDR2 (germline): SGHVS, FQNEAQ. CDR3 in DNA: TGTGCCAGCAGCTTAGTTACAGTTATGAACACTGAAGCTTTCTTT. Its translation is CASSLVTVMNTEAFF. Full variable domain (missing parts from reference TRBV7-8 and TRBJ1-1): GAGVSQSPRYKVAKRGQDVALRCDPISGHVSLFWYQQALGQGPEFLTYFQNEAQLDKSGLPSDRFFAERPEGSVSTLKIQRTQQEDSAVYLCASSLVTVMNTEAFFGQGTRLTVV.

J is TRBJ2-5 and V is TRBV11-3; tentatively, D is TRBD1 or TRBD2 (5 bases each). The CDR3 extends over 14 amino acids. Germline V lookup: CDR1 SGHNT, CDR2 YENEEA. Trimming shortened V by 5 bases and J by 4 bases, and 14 bases separated the two germline ends. Here the CDR3 DNA reads TGTGCCAGCAGCCCGGCCGGGGCCCGAGAGACCCAGTACTTC. Encoded protein: CASSPAGARETQYF.

The chain combines TRBV18 with TRBJ2-7; D gene ambiguous. Per germline, CDR1 KGHSH and CDR2 LQKENI. The CDR3 is 12 residues long. The germline V and J ends were trimmed by 2 bases and 0 bases, with 2 bases remaining between them. CDR3 in amino acids: CASSPNSYEQYF. The CDR3 nucleotides read TGTGCCAGCTCACCAAACTCCTACGAGCAGTACTTC.

This chain joins TRBV30 and TRBJ2-1; a possible D gene is TRBD2 (5 bases). This CDR3 contains 16 residues. Trimming took 0 bases from V and 9 from J, leaving 21 bases between them. CDR1 GTSNPN and CDR2 SVGIG come from the germline V gene (reference sequence). CDR3: CAWSVGRRTRVSEQFF. The CDR3 coding sequence is TGTGCCTGGAGTGTGGGTCGGAGGACCCGGGTTAGTGAGCAGTTCTTC.

This clone was detected only a few times. The chain joins TRBV7-2 to TRBJ1-1, with D possibly matching TRBD1 (6 bases). Trimming pared 2 bases from V and 1 base from J, leaving 14 bases between. The CDR3 has 16 residues. CDR1 is SGHTA and CDR2 is FQGNSA in the germline V gene. For the CDR3, the DNA is TGTGCCAGCAGCTTATCCCCCGGGACATCGAACACTGAAGCTTTCTTT. Protein product: CASSLSPGTSNTEAFF.

The chain uses TRBV5-5 and TRBJ1-2; 7 bases are a match to TRBD1. The J segment lost 4 bases and the V segment lost 1 base, leaving 10 bases of the junction unmatched. This CDR3 spans 16 amino acids. In germline, CDR1 is SGHKS, CDR2 YYEKEE (reference sequence). DNA of the CDR3: TGTGCCAGCAGCTTGACGTATCAGGGGGTTCTCTATGGCTACACCTTC. Encoded protein: CASSLTYQGVLYGYTF.

V usage is TRBV7-9 and J usage is TRBJ2-1; D gene ambiguous. From germline, CDR1 is SEHNR and CDR2 FQNEAQ (reference sequence). With 1 base removed from V and 5 bases from J, the gap between germline ends came to 9 bases. This CDR3 has 14 amino acids. The CDR3 DNA sequence: TGTGCCAGCAGCTTAGGTTCCTTGGACAATGAGCAGTTCTTC. Amino acids: CASSLGSLDNEQFF.

The chain carries TRBV7-8 and TRBJ1-5; no definite D call. The V and J ends lost 2 bases and 0 bases respectively, with 14 bases between them. This CDR3 has 17 amino acids. Per the germline V gene, CDR1 is SGHVS and CDR2 is FQNEAQ. The CDR3 bases are TGTGCCAGCAGCTTAAGAGTAAGGACGGTTAGCAATCAGCCCCAGCATTTT. Translated, it gives CASSLRVRTVSNQPQHF. Drawing the rest from reference TRBV7-8 and TRBJ1-5, the complete variable domain is GAGVSQSPRYKVAKRGQDVALRCDPISGHVSLFWYQQALGQGPEFLTYFQNEAQLDKSGLPSDRFFAERPEGSVSTLKIQRTQQEDSAVYLCASSLRVRTVSNQPQHFGDGTRLSIL.

The rearrangement links TRBV30 to TRBJ2-5; no reliable D call. The DNA matches TRBJ2-7 better at its end, which makes the J call doubtful. Germline CDR1 and CDR2: GTSNPN and SVGIG (reference sequence). The CDR3 spans 12 residues. The CDR3 coding sequence is TGTGCCTGGACCTCAGGAGCCTACGAGCAGTACTTC. Translating gives CAWTSGAYEQYF.

The V and J genes are TRBV9 and TRBJ2-3; D may be TRBD2 (7 bases). From germline, CDR1 is SGDLS and CDR2 YYNGEE. V shed 4 bases and J shed 5 bases, with 20 bases lying between them. The CDR3 is made up of 16 amino acids. CDR3 in DNA: TGTGCCAGCAGCCCACGTACGGGGGGCGCTGGAGATACGCAGTATTTT. Amino acid sequence: CASSPRTGGAGDTQYF.

Points on this clone: Compared with germline, one end of the junction differs, possibly owing to a read error. The rearrangement links TRBV14 to TRBJ2-1, with 12 bases lining up with TRBD2. Looked up from germline, CDR1 is SGHDN and CDR2 is FVKESK. CDR3 size: 17 residues. CDR3 in DNA: TGTGCCTGCAGCGTCCGACTAGCGGGGGCCCACTACAATGAGCAGTTCTTC. Translated, it gives CACSVRLAGAHYNEQFF.

The rearrangement joins TRBV9 to TRBJ1-5, with unresolved D. The CDR3 totals 17 residues. The germline V gene encodes CDR1 SGDLS and CDR2 YYNGEE. Trimming took off 1 base at V and 2 bases at J, with 16 bases between the two ends. CDR3: CASSVSRRVKGNQPQHF. CDR3 coding DNA: TGTGCCAGCAGCGTATCGAGGCGGGTAAAGGGCAATCAGCCCCAGCATTTT.

This clone was recorded a few times. This rearrangement joins TRBV5-1 to TRBJ2-1; D is undetermined. V lost 7 bases, J lost 6 bases, and 20 bases lay in between. CDR1 is SGHRS, CDR2 YFSETQ, per germline. This CDR3 is built from 15 residues. The CDR3 reads CASGSFTKTPNEQFF. DNA of the CDR3: TGCGCCAGCGGATCCTTCACCAAGACCCCCAATGAGCAGTTCTTC.

The V and J genes are TRBV5-4 and TRBJ2-7; TRBD2 aligns across 11 bases. V gave up 1 base and J gave up 0 bases; unmatched junction bases: 6. The CDR3 is made up of 17 amino acids. Per germline, CDR1 SGHNT and CDR2 YYREEE (reference sequence). CDR3 nucleotides: TGTGCCAGCAGCTTGTCCCCCGGGACTAGCGGCTCCTACGAGCAGTACTTC. The encoded protein is CASSLSPGTSGSYEQYF.

The V call is TRBV25-1, the J call TRBJ1-2; 7 bases match TRBD1. The germline gives CDR1 MGHDK, CDR2 SYGVNS. V lost 3 bases to trimming and J lost 4 bases; unmatched junction nucleotides: 8. This CDR3 comprises 15 residues. The CDR3 sequence is CASSDGNRGSYGYTF. The CDR3 DNA follows: TGTGCCAGCAGTGACGGGAACAGGGGAAGCTATGGCTACACCTTC.

Only a few counts were recorded for this clone. The CDR3 sequence is CASSYFGSHTEAFF. The CDR3 bases are TGTGCCAGCAGTTATTTCGGAAGCCACACTGAAGCTTTCTTT. This sequence joins TRBV6-1 and TRBJ1-1; D is unclear. Germline lookup yields CDR1 MNHNS and CDR2 SASEGT. CDR3 size: 14 residues. The V end lost 5 bases, the J end lost 3 bases, and 13 bases lay between the germline ends.

The chain links TRBV6-6 to TRBJ2-5, with TRBD1 identical over 8 bases. The J call may be incorrect, as the DNA end agrees better with TRBJ2-7. The CDR3 runs to 15 residues. Germline lookup yields CDR1 MNHNY and CDR2 SVGAGI (reference sequence). CDR3 nucleotides: TGTGCCAGCAGCTCCCGACAGGGGAGCGTCTACGAGCAGTACTTC. Encoded protein: CASSSRQGSVYEQYF.

The CDR3 sequence: CASSPTGREQYF. The CDR3 DNA follows: TGTGCCAGCAGTCCGACAGGCCGCGAGCAGTACTTC. V gene TRBV27 combines with J gene TRBJ2-7, with D maybe TRBD1 (6 bases). CDR3 length equals 12 residues. Trimming removed 5 bases from V and 6 bases from J, with 11 bases in between. Per the germline V gene, CDR1 is MNHEY and CDR2 is SMNVEV (reference sequence).